This TCR beta chain was retrieved from a study of blood T cell repertoires in COVID-19. Study in general: Sites in the United States, Italy and Spain provided acute and convalescent COVID-19 samples. PBMCs, B-cell-depleted T cells, or T cells provided the cDNA or gDNA that made up the material.

This CDR3 has 15 residues. In germline, CDR1 is SEHNR, CDR2 FQNEAQ (reference sequence). V lost 5 bases and J 8 bases, leaving 19 bases between the germline ends. As processed by the authors: Cell counts per sample came from amplifying reference gene primers. TCRdb's table, derived via immunoSEQ multiplex PCR, lists solely in-frame clones and lacks some. The V and J calls and clone size come from that table; D and trimming were worked out from the DNA. Of 150,000 to 200,000 clones listed, roughly 85% are singletons. The sequencing sample was made of peripheral blood. The receptor comes from a human donor with acute or convalescent COVID-19. The donor label of this sample is uncertain. This chain links TRBV7-9 with TRBJ2-1; the D is unclear. The CDR3 reads CASSVRSSKVHEQFF. In DNA form, the CDR3 reads TGTGCCAGCAGCGTCCGTTCTAGTAAGGTCCATGAGCAGTTCTTC.